A selection of T cell receptor beta chains follows, all from one sample in a study of vaccination effects on CD4 cells after COVID-19. No antigen has been assigned to these receptors. Sequencing was performed with immunoSEQ multiplex PCR; in TCRdb, only in-frame clones are kept and a portion is missing. The repertoire holds 25,000 to 30,000 clones, with roughly 70% as singletons. The sequencing here drew on CD4+ T cells from PBMCs cultured with HCoV-NL63 spike peptides, taken after COVID-19 vaccination. These receptors all stem from a human donor who received a COVID-19 vaccine. Both conserved end residues are part of each CDR3. Fields, in order: V gene, J gene, clone size, D gene, CDR3 protein, CDR3 DNA. The D gene is left open where the match is weak. Clone size is stated in some rows and not others, as once, few, many or a class when expanded.

v_call: TRBV7-9; j_call: TRBJ2-7; clone_size: .; d_call: TRBD1; cdr3_aa: CASLGTGAYEQYF; cdr3_nt: TGTGCCAGCTTAGGGACAGGGGCCTACGAGCAGTACTTC
v_call: TRBV3-1/TRBV3-2; j_call: TRBJ2-1; clone_size: .; d_call: TRBD1; cdr3_aa: CASSPRQGGSYNEQFF; cdr3_nt: TGTGCCAGCAGCCCGCGACAGGGTGGGTCCTACAATGAGCAGTTCTTC
v_call: TRBV27; j_call: TRBJ2-1; clone_size: .; d_call: TRBD2; cdr3_aa: CASSIAGGGAYNEQFF; cdr3_nt: TGTGCCAGCAGCATAGCGGGAGGGGGGGCCTACAATGAGCAGTTCTTC
v_call: TRBV6-5; j_call: TRBJ2-7; clone_size: .; d_call: .; cdr3_aa: CASAQQGGITEQYF; cdr3_nt: TGTGCCAGCGCGCAACAGGGGGGGATTACCGAGCAGTACTTC
v_call: TRBV20-1; j_call: TRBJ2-3; clone_size: .; d_call: .; cdr3_aa: CSASDGGSTDTQYF; cdr3_nt: TGCAGTGCTAGTGACGGGGGAAGCACAGATACGCAGTATTTT
v_call: TRBV3-1/TRBV3-2; j_call: TRBJ1-5; clone_size: once; d_call: .; cdr3_aa: CASSQHHRPDQPQHF; cdr3_nt: TGTGCCAGCAGCCAGCACCACCGACCTGATCAGCCCCAGCATTTT
v_call: TRBV18; j_call: TRBJ1-2; clone_size: few; d_call: .; cdr3_aa: CASSRGEPTNYGYTF; cdr3_nt: TGTGCCAGCTCGCGTGGGGAACCCACTAACTATGGCTACACCTTC
v_call: TRBV27; j_call: TRBJ1-6; clone_size: .; d_call: .; cdr3_aa: CASSGGGVWGGKNSPLHF; cdr3_nt: TGTGCCAGCAGTGGGGGAGGGGTTTGGGGGGGCAAAAACTCACCCCTCCACTTT
v_call: TRBV30; j_call: TRBJ1-1; clone_size: .; d_call: .; cdr3_aa: CAWSVVLMNTEAFF; cdr3_nt: TGTGCCTGGAGTGTAGTACTTATGAACACTGAAGCTTTCTTT
v_call: TRBV5-1; j_call: TRBJ2-7; clone_size: .; d_call: .; cdr3_aa: CASSLSDYEQYF; cdr3_nt: TGCGCCAGCAGCTTGTCAGACTACGAGCAGTACTTC
v_call: TRBV5-1; j_call: TRBJ2-3; clone_size: once; d_call: TRBD2; cdr3_aa: CASVLADLSTDTQYF; cdr3_nt: TGCGCCAGCGTACTAGCGGACCTGAGCACAGATACGCAGTATTTT
v_call: TRBV3-1/TRBV3-2; j_call: TRBJ2-4; clone_size: few; d_call: .; cdr3_aa: CASSRAGLGIQYF; cdr3_nt: TGTGCCAGCAGCCGGGCAGGGTTAGGCATTCAGTACTTC
v_call: TRBV5-1; j_call: TRBJ1-2; clone_size: .; d_call: TRBD1; cdr3_aa: CASSMDRAEGGYTF; cdr3_nt: TGCGCCAGCAGCATGGACAGGGCCGAGGGGGGCTACACCTTC
v_call: TRBV9; j_call: TRBJ2-7; clone_size: .; d_call: TRBD1; cdr3_aa: CASSASPTGVYEQYF; cdr3_nt: TGTGCCAGCAGCGCGAGTCCGACAGGGGTATACGAGCAGTACTTC
v_call: TRBV29-1; j_call: TRBJ1-2; clone_size: medium-sized; d_call: TRBD1; cdr3_aa: CSVGGQEANYGYTF; cdr3_nt: TGCAGCGTTGGGGGACAGGAGGCTAACTATGGCTACACCTTC
v_call: TRBV5-4; j_call: TRBJ2-1; clone_size: .; d_call: TRBD2; cdr3_aa: CASSLRTSDYNEQFF; cdr3_nt: TGTGCCAGCAGCTTGAGGACTAGCGACTACAATGAGCAGTTCTTC
v_call: TRBV18; j_call: TRBJ2-4; clone_size: .; d_call: .; cdr3_aa: CASSPYQGDIQYF; cdr3_nt: TGTGCCAGCTCACCATACCAAGGGGACATTCAGTACTTC
v_call: TRBV6-5; j_call: TRBJ2-5; clone_size: .; d_call: TRBD1; cdr3_aa: CASSLVGDSGETQYF; cdr3_nt: TGTGCCAGCAGCTTAGTGGGGGACAGCGGAGAGACCCAGTACTTC
v_call: TRBV3-1/TRBV3-2; j_call: TRBJ1-2; clone_size: .; d_call: TRBD1; cdr3_aa: CASSHPGQGIEGYTF; cdr3_nt: TGTGCCAGCAGCCATCCGGGACAGGGGATCGAGGGCTACACCTTC
v_call: TRBV18; j_call: TRBJ1-2; clone_size: .; d_call: .; cdr3_aa: CASSPEQQYGYTF; cdr3_nt: TGTGCCAGCTCACCAGAGCAGCAGTATGGCTACACCTTC
v_call: TRBV27; j_call: TRBJ1-2; clone_size: .; d_call: TRBD1; cdr3_aa: CASSLKSGRGRLYGYTF; cdr3_nt: TGTGCCAGCAGTTTAAAGTCCGGCAGGGGGCGGTTATATGGCTACACCTTC
v_call: TRBV3-1/TRBV3-2; j_call: TRBJ2-3; clone_size: .; d_call: .; cdr3_aa: CASSQDYTQYF; cdr3_nt: TGTGCCAGCAGCCAAGACTATACGCAGTATTTT
v_call: TRBV11-2; j_call: TRBJ1-6; clone_size: .; d_call: .; cdr3_aa: CASSLDGFFNSPLHF; cdr3_nt: TGTGCCAGCAGCTTAGACGGATTTTTTAATTCACCCCTCCACTTT